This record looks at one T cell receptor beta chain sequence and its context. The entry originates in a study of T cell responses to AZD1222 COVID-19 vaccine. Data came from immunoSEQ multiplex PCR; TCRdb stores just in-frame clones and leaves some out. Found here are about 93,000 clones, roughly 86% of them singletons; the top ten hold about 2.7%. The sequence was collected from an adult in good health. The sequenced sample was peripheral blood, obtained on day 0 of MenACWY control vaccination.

Written as DNA, the CDR3 is TGCGCCAGCAGCTTGGAGTCCGGGACAGACTATGGCTACACCTTC. Amino acid sequence: CASSLESGTDYGYTF. The chain is built from TRBV5-1 and TRBJ1-2; 7 bases are shared with TRBD1. The CDR3 has 15 residues. Losses at the gene ends were 0 bases for V and 3 bases for J; bases not matched to a gene: 5. Germline V gene data show CDR1 as SGHRS and CDR2 as YFSETQ.